The 17 T cell receptor beta chains below come from one sample, sequenced in a study of shared clonotypes between healthy human individuals. This table comes from immunoSEQ multiplex PCR, and its TCRdb copy is limited to in-frame clones, with some not included. The repertoire includes over 2 million clones, 90% to 95% of them detected once, and more than 0.1% sits in the top ten. The specimen was naive CD4+ T cells sorted from blood. Subset specified: CD45RA+ positively selected. The receptors derive from a man aged 18 to 35 in good health.

A note on this clone: Other DNA sequences from this sample encode an identical CDR3 as well. The rearrangement uses TRBV5-1 and TRBJ2-5, with 11 bases lining up with TRBD2. Trimming removed 0 bases from V and 5 bases from J; junction bases left unmatched: 3. Per the germline V gene, CDR1 is SGHRS and CDR2 is YFSETQ. The CDR3 length is 15 residues. The CDR3 DNA reads as TGCGCCAGCAGCTTGGGAACTAGCGGGGGTGAGACCCAGTACTTC. Translating gives CASSLGTSGGETQYF.

This clone was observed a few times. The same CDR3 is also encoded by other DNA sequences in this sample. V is TRBV9 and J is TRBJ2-5; 13 bases match TRBD2. The CDR3 loop spans 15 amino acids. Germline lookup yields CDR1 SGDLS and CDR2 YYNGEE. Trimming at V came to 0 bases and at J to 5 bases, leaving 1 base not matched to a gene. The chain's CDR3 is CASSVGLAGGETQYF. As DNA, the CDR3 is TGTGCCAGCAGCGTAGGACTAGCGGGGGGTGAGACCCAGTACTTC. The full variable domain, with the rest looked up from reference TRBV9 and TRBJ2-5, is DSGVTQTPKHLITATGQRVTLRCSPRSGDLSVYWYQQSLDQGLQFLIQYYNGEERAKGNILERFSAQQFPDLHSELNLSSLELGDSALYFCASSVGLAGGETQYFGPGTRLLVL.

In the case of this clone: This same CDR3 is encoded by further DNA sequences in the sample. J is TRBJ2-3 and V is TRBV7-2; no reliable D call. The length of the CDR3 is 12 residues. V was pared by 1 base and J by 2 bases, with 1 base between. The germline V gene has CDR1 SGHTA and CDR2 FQGNSA. The CDR3 reads CASSLDTDTQYF. The CDR3 DNA reads TGTGCCAGCAGCTTAGACACAGATACGCAGTATTTT.

The CDR3 is CASSKWTGTGEETQYF. The CDR3 nucleotides are TGTGCCAGCAGCAAGTGGACAGGGACAGGAGAAGAGACCCAGTACTTC. The chain links TRBV11-3 to TRBJ2-5; 8 nucleotides match TRBD1. The CDR3 spans 16 residues. The trim removed 5 bases at V and 3 bases at J, leaving 11 bases unmatched. CDR1 SGHNT and CDR2 YENEEA come from the germline V gene.

The chain is built from TRBV5-1 and TRBJ2-4; maybe TRBD1 (5 bases). This CDR3 region has 15 residues. CDR1 and CDR2 (germline): SGHRS, YFSETQ. Trimming left V 0 bases short and J 1 base short, with 8 bases between. CDR3 sequence reads: CASSLEGQAKNIQYF. The CDR3 DNA follows: TGCGCCAGCAGCTTGGAGGGGCAGGCCAAAAACATTCAGTACTTC.

This rearrangement joins TRBV18 to TRBJ1-2; a weak D match, TRBD1 (6 bases). Deletions cut 8 bases from V and 4 bases from J, with 14 bases between. Germline V gene data show CDR1 as KGHSH and CDR2 as LQKENI. This CDR3 contains 13 residues. The CDR3 protein is CASETGNLYGYTF. The CDR3 DNA is TGTGCCAGCGAAACAGGGAACCTCTATGGCTACACCTTC.

The V call is TRBV28, the J call TRBJ1-5; no definite D call. V was pared by 4 bases and J by 4 bases, with 14 bases between. This CDR3 is built from 15 residues. Per germline, CDR1 MDHEN and CDR2 SYDVKM. The CDR3 here is CASSYGGGENQPQHF. The CDR3 DNA reads TGTGCCAGCAGTTACGGCGGAGGAGAGAATCAGCCCCAGCATTTT.

V gene TRBV30 combines with J gene TRBJ1-2; D gene ambiguous. With 2 bases removed from V and 6 bases from J, the gap between germline ends came to 10 bases. Germline V gene lookup returns CDR1 GTSNPN and CDR2 SVGIG (reference sequence). The CDR3 is 12 residues long. The CDR3 protein is CAWSLPAHGYTF. For the CDR3, the DNA is TGTGCCTGGAGTCTCCCCGCTCATGGCTACACCTTC.

This clone was seen a single time. Other DNA sequences in the same sample also yield this CDR3. The V and J genes are TRBV18 and TRBJ2-7; no firm D call. Germline loops: CDR1 KGHSH, CDR2 LQKENI. CDR3 size: 14 residues. Trimming took off 3 bases at V and 0 bases at J, with 9 bases between the two ends. CDR3 residues: CASSPNRDSYEQYF. The CDR3, as DNA: TGTGCCAGCTCACCGAATAGAGACTCCTACGAGCAGTACTTC.

The chain is built from TRBV5-1 and TRBJ1-2; the D gene is possibly TRBD1 (5 bases). Germline assignment: CDR1 SGHRS and CDR2 YFSETQ. Trimming took 0 bases from V and 8 from J, leaving 17 bases between them. CDR3 length: 15 residues. The CDR3 protein is CASSLEGQAPEGYTF. Here the CDR3 DNA reads TGCGCCAGCAGCTTGGAGGGGCAGGCCCCTGAGGGCTACACCTTC. The full variable domain, rest sourced from reference TRBV5-1 and TRBJ1-2, is KAGVTQTPRYLIKTRGQQVTLSCSPISGHRSVSWYQQTPGQGLQFLFEYFSETQRNKGNFPGRFSGRQFSNSRSEMNVSTLELGDSALYLCASSLEGQAPEGYTFGSGTRLTVV.

The chain recombines TRBV5-1 with TRBJ2-2, with 10 bases that match TRBD1. CDR1 is SGHRS and CDR2 is YFSETQ in the germline V gene. V lost 7 bases and J lost 6; bases outside the gene matches: 12. The CDR3 is 16 amino acids. The CDR3 DNA is TGCGCCAGCCGAGAGAAGACAGGGGGCGGATCCGGGGAGCTGTTTTTT. Amino acid sequence: CASREKTGGGSGELFF.

This sequence joins TRBV5-1 and TRBJ2-3, with 9 positions matching TRBD2. Looked up from germline, CDR1 is SGHRS and CDR2 is YFSETQ. This CDR3 region has 16 residues. V shed 0 bases and J 1 base; nucleotides not matched to a gene: 3. CDR3 bases: TGCGCCAGCAGCTTGGTGGCTAGCGGGGGCACAGATACGCAGTATTTT. This encodes CASSLVASGGTDTQYF. The whole variable domain, filled in from reference TRBV5-1 and TRBJ2-3, reads KAGVTQTPRYLIKTRGQQVTLSCSPISGHRSVSWYQQTPGQGLQFLFEYFSETQRNKGNFPGRFSGRQFSNSRSEMNVSTLELGDSALYLCASSLVASGGTDTQYFGPGTRLTVL.

The J gene is TRBJ1-3, the V gene TRBV18, with D tentatively TRBD1 (5 bases). V lost 6 bases and J lost 3, with 15 bases in between. Germline V gene lookup returns CDR1 KGHSH and CDR2 LQKENI. The CDR3 is 15 residues long. In DNA form, the CDR3 reads TGTGCCAGCTCCCGTTATGACAGAAATGGAAACACCATATATTTT. Its protein product is CASSRYDRNGNTIYF.

The rearrangement joins TRBV10-3 to TRBJ2-5; D may be TRBD1 (5 bases). In germline, CDR1 is ENHRY, CDR2 SYGVKD. This CDR3 spans 13 amino acids. Trimming stripped 4 bases from V and 5 bases from J, with 11 bases between. This chain's CDR3 is CAISGSGMETQYF. The CDR3 bases are TGTGCCATCAGTGGTTCAGGGATGGAGACCCAGTACTTC.

The chain's CDR3 is CASSLARGQGKGGNSPLHF. DNA of the CDR3: TGTGCCAGCAGCTTAGCGCGAGGCCAGGGGAAAGGGGGTAATTCACCCCTCCACTTT. The chain is built from TRBV7-9 and TRBJ1-6; perhaps TRBD1 as D (6 bases). CDR1 and CDR2 from the germline V gene are SEHNR and FQNEAQ (reference sequence). This CDR3 region has 19 residues. Trimming removed 0 bases at V and 6 bases at J, with 21 bases between.

The chain is built from TRBV6-1 and TRBJ2-5; 14 nucleotides agree with TRBD2. The CDR3 loop spans 17 amino acids. Germline CDR1 and CDR2: MNHNS and SASEGT. V lost 2 bases and J lost 2; bases outside the gene matches: 4. The CDR3 nucleotides read TGTGCCAGCAGTGAATGGGGACTAGCGGGAGTACAAGAGACCCAGTACTTC. Translating gives CASSEWGLAGVQETQYF.

This chain connects TRBV28 to TRBJ1-2; D might be TRBD1 (6 bases). V was pared by 5 bases and J by 4 bases, with 14 bases between. CDR1 is MDHEN, CDR2 SYDVKM, per germline. CDR3 length: 14 residues. CDR3 amino acids: CASSRTVSGYGYTF. In DNA, the CDR3 is TGTGCCAGCAGTCGGACAGTCAGTGGCTATGGCTACACCTTC.